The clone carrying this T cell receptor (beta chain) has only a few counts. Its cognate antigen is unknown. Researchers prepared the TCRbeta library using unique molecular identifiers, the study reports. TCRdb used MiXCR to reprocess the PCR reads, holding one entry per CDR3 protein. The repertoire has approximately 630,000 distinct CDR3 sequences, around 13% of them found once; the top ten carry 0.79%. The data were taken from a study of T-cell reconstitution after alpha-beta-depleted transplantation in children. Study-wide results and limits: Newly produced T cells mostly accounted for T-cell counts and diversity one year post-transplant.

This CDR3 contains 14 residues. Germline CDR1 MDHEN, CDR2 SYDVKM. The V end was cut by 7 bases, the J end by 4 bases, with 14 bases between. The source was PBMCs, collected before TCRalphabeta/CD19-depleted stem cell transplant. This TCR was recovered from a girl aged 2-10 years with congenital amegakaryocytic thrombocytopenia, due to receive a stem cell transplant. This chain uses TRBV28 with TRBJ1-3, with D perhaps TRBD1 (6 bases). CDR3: CASMVVQGGNTIYF. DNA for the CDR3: TGTGCCAGCATGGTGGTACAGGGCGGAAACACCATATATTTT. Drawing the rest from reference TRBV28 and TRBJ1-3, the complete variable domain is DVKVTQSSRYLVKRTGEKVFLECVQDMDHENMFWYRQDPGLGLRLIYFSYDVKMKEKGDIPEGYSVSREKKERFSLILESASTNQTSMYLCASMVVQGGNTIYFGEGSWLTVV.